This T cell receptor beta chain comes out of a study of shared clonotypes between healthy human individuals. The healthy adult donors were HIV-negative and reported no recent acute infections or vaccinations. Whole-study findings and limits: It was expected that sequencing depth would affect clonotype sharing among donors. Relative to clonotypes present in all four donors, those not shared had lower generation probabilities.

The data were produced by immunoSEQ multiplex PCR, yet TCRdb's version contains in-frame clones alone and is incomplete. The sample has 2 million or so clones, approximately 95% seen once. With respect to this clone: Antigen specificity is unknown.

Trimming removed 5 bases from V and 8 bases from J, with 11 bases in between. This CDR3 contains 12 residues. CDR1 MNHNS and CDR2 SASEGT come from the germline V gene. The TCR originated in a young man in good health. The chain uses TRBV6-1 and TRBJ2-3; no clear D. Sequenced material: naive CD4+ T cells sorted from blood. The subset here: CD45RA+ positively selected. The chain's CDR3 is CASSPQAGTQYF. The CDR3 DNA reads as TGTGCCAGCAGTCCTCAGGCAGGTACGCAGTATTTT.